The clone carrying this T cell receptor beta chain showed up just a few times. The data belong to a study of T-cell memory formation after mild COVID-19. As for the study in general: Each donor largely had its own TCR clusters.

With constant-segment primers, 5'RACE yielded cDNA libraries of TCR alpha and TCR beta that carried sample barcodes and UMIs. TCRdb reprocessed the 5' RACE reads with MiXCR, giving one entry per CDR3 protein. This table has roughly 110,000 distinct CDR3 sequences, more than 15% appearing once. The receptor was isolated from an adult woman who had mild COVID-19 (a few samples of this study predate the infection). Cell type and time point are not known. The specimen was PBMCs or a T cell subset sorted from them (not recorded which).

In nucleotides, the CDR3 is TGTGCCAGCAGTTACGGCCAGGGGGTCACTGAAGCTTTCTTT. Translated, it gives CASSYGQGVTEAFF. The chain couples TRBV6-5 to TRBJ1-1, with 7 bases that match TRBD1. V dropped 2 bases and J dropped 4; count of bases not matched to a gene: 4. Germline V lookup: CDR1 MNHEY, CDR2 SVGAGI. The CDR3 is 14 residues long.